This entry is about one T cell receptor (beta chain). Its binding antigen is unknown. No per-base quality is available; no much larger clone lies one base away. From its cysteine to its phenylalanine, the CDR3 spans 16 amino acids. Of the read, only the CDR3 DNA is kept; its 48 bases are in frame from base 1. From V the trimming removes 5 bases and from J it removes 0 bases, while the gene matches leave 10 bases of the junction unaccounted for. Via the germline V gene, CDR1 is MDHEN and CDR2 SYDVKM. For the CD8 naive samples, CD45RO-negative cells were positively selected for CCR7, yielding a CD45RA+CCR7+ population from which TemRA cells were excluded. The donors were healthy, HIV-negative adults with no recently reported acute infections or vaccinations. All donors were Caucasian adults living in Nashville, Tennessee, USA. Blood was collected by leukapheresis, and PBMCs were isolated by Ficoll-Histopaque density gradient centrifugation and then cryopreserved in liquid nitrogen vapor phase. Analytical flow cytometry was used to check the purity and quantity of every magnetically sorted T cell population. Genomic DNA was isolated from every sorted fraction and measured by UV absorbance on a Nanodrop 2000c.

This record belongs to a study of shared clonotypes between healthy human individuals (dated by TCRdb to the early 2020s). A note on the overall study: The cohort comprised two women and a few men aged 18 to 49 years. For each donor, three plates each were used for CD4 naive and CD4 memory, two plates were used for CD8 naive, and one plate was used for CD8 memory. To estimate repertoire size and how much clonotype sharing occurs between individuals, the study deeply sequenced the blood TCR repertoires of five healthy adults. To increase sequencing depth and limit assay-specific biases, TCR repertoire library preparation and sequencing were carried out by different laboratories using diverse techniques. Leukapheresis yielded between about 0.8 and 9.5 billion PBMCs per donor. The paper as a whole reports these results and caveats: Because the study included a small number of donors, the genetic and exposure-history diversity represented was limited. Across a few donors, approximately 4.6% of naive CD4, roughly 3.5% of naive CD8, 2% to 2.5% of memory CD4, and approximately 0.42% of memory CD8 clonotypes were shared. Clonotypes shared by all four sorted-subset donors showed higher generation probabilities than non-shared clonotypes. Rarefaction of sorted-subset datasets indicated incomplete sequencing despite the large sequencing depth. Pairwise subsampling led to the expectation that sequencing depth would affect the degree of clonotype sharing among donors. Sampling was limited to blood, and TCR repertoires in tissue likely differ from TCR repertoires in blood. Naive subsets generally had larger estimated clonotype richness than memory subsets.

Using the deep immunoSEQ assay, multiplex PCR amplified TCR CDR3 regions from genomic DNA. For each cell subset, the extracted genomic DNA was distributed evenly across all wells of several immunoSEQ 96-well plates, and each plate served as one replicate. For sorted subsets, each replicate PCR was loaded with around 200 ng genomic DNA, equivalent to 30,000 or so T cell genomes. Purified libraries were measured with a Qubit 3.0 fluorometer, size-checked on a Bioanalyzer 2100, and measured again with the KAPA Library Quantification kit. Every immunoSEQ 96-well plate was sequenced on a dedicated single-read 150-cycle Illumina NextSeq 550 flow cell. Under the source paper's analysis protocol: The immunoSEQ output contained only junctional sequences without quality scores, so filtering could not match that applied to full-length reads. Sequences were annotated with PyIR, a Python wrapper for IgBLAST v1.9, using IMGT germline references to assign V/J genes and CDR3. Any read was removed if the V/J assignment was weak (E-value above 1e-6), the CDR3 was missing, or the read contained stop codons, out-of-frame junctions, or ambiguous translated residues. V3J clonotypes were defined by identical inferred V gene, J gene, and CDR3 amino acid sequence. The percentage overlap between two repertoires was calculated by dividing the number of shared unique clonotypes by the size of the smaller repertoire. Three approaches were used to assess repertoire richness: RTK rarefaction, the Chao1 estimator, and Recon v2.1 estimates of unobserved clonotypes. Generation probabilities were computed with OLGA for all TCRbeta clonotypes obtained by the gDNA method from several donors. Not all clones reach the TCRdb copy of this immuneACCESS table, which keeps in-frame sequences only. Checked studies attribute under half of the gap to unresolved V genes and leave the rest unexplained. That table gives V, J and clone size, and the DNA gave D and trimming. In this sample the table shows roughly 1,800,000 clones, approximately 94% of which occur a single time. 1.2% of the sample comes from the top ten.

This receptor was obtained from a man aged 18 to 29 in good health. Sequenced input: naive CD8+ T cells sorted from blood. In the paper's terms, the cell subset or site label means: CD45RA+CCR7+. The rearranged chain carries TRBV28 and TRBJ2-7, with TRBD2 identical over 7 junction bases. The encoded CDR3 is CASSPLSGVNSYEQYF. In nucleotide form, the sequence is TGTGCCAGCAGTCCCTTAAGCGGGGTTAACTCCTACGAGCAGTACTTC.